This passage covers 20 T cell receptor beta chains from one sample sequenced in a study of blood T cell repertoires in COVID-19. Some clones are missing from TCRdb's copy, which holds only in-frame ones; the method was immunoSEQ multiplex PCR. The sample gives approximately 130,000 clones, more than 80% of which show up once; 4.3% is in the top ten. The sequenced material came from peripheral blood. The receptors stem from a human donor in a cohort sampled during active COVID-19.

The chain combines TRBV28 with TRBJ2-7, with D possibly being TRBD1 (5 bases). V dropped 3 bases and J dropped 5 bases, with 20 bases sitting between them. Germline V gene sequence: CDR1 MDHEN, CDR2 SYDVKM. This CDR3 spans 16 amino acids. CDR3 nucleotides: TGTGCCAGCAGTTTGGGTGGTCGCAGGGTTGGAAACGAGCAGTACTTC. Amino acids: CASSLGGRRVGNEQYF.

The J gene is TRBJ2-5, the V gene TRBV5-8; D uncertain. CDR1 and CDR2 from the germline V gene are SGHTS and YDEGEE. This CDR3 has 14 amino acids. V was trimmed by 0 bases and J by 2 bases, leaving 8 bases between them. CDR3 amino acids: CASSLGRSQETQYF. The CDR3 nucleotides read TGTGCCAGCAGCTTGGGGCGGTCACAAGAGACCCAGTACTTC. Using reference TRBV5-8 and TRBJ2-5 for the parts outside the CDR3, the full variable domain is EAGVTQSPTHLIKTRGQQATLRCSPISGHTSVYWYQQALGLGLQFLLWYDEGEERNRGNFPPRFSGRQFPNYSSELNVNALELEDSALYLCASSLGRSQETQYFGPGTRLLVL.

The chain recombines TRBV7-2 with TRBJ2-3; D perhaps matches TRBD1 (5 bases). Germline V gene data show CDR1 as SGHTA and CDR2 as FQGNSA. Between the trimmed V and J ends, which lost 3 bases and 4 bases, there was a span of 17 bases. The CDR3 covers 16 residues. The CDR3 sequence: CASSLLSTGRADTQYF. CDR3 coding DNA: TGTGCCAGCAGCTTGTTAAGCACAGGCCGGGCAGATACGCAGTATTTT.

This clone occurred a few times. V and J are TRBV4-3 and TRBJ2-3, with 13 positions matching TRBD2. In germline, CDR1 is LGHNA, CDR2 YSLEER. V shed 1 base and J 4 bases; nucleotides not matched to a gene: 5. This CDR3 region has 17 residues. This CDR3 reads CASSQVSGLAGADTQYF. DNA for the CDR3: TGCGCCAGCAGCCAAGTTTCAGGACTAGCGGGAGCAGATACGCAGTATTTT.

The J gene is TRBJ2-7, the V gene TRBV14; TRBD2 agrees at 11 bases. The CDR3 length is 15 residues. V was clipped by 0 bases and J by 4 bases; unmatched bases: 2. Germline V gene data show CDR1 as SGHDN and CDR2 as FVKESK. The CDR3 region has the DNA TGTGCCAGCAGCCAAGATTTAGCGGGGGGGTACGAGCAGTACTTC. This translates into CASSQDLAGGYEQYF.

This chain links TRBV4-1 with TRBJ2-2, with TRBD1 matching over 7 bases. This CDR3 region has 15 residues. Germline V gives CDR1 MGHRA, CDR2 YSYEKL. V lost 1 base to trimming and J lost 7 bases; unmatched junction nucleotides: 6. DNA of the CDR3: TGCGCCAGCAGCCAAGCTGACAGGGATCACGGGGAGCTGTTTTTT. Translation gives CASSQADRDHGELFF.

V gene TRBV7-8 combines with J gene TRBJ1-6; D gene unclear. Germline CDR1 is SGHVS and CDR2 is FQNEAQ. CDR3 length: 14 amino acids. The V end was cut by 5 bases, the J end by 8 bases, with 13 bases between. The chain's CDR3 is CASSATTADSPLHF. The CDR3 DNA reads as TGTGCCAGCAGCGCGACCACGGCGGATTCACCCCTCCACTTT.

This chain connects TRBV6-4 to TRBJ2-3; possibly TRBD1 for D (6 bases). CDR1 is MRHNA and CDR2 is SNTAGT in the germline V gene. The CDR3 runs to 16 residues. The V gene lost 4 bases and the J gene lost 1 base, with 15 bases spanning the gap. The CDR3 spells CASSAGTPGGTDTQYF. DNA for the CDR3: TGTGCCAGCAGTGCAGGGACACCCGGAGGCACAGATACGCAGTATTTT.

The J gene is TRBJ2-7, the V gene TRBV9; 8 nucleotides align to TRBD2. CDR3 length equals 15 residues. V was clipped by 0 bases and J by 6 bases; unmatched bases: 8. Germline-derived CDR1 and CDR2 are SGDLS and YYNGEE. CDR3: CASSVASGGYSEQYF. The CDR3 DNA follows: TGTGCCAGCAGCGTAGCCAGCGGGGGATATTCCGAGCAGTACTTC.

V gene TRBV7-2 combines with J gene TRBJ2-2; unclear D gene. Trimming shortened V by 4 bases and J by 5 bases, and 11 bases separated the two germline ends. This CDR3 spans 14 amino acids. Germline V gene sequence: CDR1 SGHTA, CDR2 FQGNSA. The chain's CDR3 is CASSYLGRTGELFF. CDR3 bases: TGTGCCAGCAGCTACCTAGGCCGGACCGGGGAGCTGTTTTTT.

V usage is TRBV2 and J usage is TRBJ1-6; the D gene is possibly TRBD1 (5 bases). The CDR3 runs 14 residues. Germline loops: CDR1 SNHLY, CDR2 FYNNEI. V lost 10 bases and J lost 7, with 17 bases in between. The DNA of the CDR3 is TGTGCCACCCACCGGGAGGCAGGGAATTCACCCCTCCACTTT. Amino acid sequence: CATHREAGNSPLHF.

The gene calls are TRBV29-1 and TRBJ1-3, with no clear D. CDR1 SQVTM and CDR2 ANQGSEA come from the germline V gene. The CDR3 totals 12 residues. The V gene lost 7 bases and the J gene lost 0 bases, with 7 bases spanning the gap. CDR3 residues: CSGGFSGNTIYF. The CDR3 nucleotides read TGCAGCGGAGGGTTCTCTGGAAACACCATATATTTT.

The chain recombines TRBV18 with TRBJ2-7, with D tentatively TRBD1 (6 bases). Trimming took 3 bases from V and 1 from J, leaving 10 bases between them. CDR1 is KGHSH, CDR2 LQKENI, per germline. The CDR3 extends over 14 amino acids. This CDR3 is CASSPTGESYEQYF. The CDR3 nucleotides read TGTGCCAGCTCACCGACAGGTGAATCCTACGAGCAGTACTTC.

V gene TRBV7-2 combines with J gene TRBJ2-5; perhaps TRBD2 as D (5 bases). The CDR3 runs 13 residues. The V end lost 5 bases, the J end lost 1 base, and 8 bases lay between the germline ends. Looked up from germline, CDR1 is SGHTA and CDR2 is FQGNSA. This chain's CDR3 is CASSISVQETQYF. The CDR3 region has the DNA TGTGCCAGCAGCATTAGCGTCCAAGAGACCCAGTACTTC.

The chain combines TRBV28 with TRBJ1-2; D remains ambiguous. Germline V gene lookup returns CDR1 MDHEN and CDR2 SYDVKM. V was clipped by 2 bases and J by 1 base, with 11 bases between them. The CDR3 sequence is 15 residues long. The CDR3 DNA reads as TGTGCCAGCAGTTTAAGTGGCGGCTTTAACTATGGCTACACCTTC. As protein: CASSLSGGFNYGYTF.

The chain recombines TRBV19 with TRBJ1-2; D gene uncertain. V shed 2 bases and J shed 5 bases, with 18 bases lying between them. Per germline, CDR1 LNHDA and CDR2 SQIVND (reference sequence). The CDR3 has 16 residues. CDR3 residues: CASSINLPTVTYGYTF. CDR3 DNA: TGTGCCAGTAGTATAAATCTACCCACCGTGACTTATGGCTACACCTTC.

The CDR3 DNA sequence: TGTGCCAGCAGCCCAGCAGGGTCCCCGAACACTGAAGCTTTCTTT. Translating it yields CASSPAGSPNTEAFF. The gene calls are TRBV7-2 and TRBJ1-1, with D possibly TRBD1 on 5 matching bases. V was pared by 5 bases and J by 1 base, with 14 bases between. Germline V gives CDR1 SGHTA, CDR2 FQGNSA. The CDR3 runs to 15 residues.

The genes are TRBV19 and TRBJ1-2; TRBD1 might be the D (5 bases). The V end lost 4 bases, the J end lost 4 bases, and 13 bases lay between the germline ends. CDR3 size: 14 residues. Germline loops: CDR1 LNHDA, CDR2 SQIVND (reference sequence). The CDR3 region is CASSRGGIAYGYTF. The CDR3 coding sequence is TGTGCCAGTAGTAGGGGGGGTATCGCCTATGGCTACACCTTC.

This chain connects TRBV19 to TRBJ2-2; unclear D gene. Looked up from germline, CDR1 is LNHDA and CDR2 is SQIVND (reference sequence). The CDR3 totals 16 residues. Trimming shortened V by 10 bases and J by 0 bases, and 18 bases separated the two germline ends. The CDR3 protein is CATPMKEQPNTGELFF. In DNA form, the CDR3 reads TGTGCCACCCCTATGAAGGAACAGCCGAACACCGGGGAGCTGTTTTTT. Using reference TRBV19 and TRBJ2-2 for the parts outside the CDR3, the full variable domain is DGGITQSPKYLFRKEGQNVTLSCEQNLNHDAMYWYRQDPGQGLRLIYYSQIVNDFQKGDIAEGYSVSREKKESFPLTVTSAQKNPTAFYLCATPMKEQPNTGELFFGEGSRLTVL.

CDR3 loop: CASATGTATYNEQFF. Written as DNA, the CDR3 is TGTGCCAGCGCCACCGGGACAGCCACCTACAATGAGCAGTTCTTC. The chain recombines TRBV27 with TRBJ2-1, with 7 bases aligning to TRBD1. The germline V gene has CDR1 MNHEY and CDR2 SMNVEV (reference sequence). The CDR3 has 15 residues. The J segment lost 2 bases and the V segment lost 8 bases, leaving 9 bases of the junction unmatched.